This TCR beta chain was captured by sequencing in a study of cytomegalovirus exposure and HLA in healthy donors. The PCR contained 60 Vbeta and 13 Jbeta primers. Measured with immunoSEQ multiplex PCR; TCRdb has only the in-frame clones, and not every one. Among some 170,000 clones listed, approximately 80% were seen once. Whole-study results and caveats: Some public TCRs appeared in many individuals, while most sequences were rare.

Trimming shortened V by 4 bases and J by 3 bases, and 16 bases separated the two germline ends. This CDR3 contains 15 residues. Germline V gives CDR1 SGHRS, CDR2 YFSETQ. About this clone itself: Antigen unknown.

This chain connects TRBV5-1 to TRBJ1-2, with a weak D call TRBD1 (5 bases). Source material: PBMCs. This sequence was found in a man under 40 in good health and CMV-seronegative. The CDR3 nucleotides read TGCGCCAGCAGCCTATCGGGGAGGGGTCACTATGGCTACACCTTC. Its protein product is CASSLSGRGHYGYTF.